This entry lists 20 T cell receptor beta chains sequenced from one sample in a study of shared clonotypes between healthy human individuals. The method was immunoSEQ multiplex PCR; TCRdb's version includes in-frame clones alone and lacks a portion of them. The sample holds over 2 million clones, 85% to 95% seen once. The sample consisted of naive CD4+ T cells sorted from blood. Subset: CD45RA+ positively selected. Receptor source: a young man in good health.

In DNA form, the CDR3 reads TGTGCCAGCAGTTATGAGACAGGGAGTGAAAAACTGTTTTTT. Residues: CASSYETGSEKLFF. The V gene is TRBV6-5, the J gene TRBJ1-4; 7 bases map to TRBD1. This CDR3 is 14 amino acids long. Germline V lookup: CDR1 MNHEY, CDR2 SVGAGI. J gave up 7 bases and V 3 bases, and 5 bases lay outside the gene matches.

J is TRBJ2-7 and V is TRBV30, with no clear D. Germline values: CDR1 GTSNPN, CDR2 SVGIG (reference sequence). Trimming shortened V by 2 bases and J by 5 bases, and 13 bases separated the two germline ends. The CDR3 has 13 residues. As DNA, the CDR3 is TGTGCCTGGAGTCTGAACCTCTACGACGAGCAGTACTTC. Translation gives CAWSLNLYDEQYF.

The chain is built from TRBV5-1 and TRBJ2-7, with D maybe TRBD1 (6 bases). CDR3 length: 13 residues. V lost 4 bases, J lost 3 bases, and 11 bases lay in between. CDR1 and CDR2 (germline): SGHRS, YFSETQ. CDR3 DNA sequence: TGCGCCAGCAGCCACCAACAGGGCTACGAGCAGTACTTC. Its protein is CASSHQQGYEQYF.

V is TRBV7-9 and J is TRBJ2-5, with D perhaps TRBD2 (6 bases). Deletions cut 5 bases from V and 5 bases from J, with 15 bases between. Germline V CDR1 and CDR2: SEHNR, FQNEAQ (reference sequence). The CDR3 sequence is 14 residues long. The CDR3 is CASSPPGGLETQYF. For the CDR3, the DNA is TGTGCCAGCAGCCCCCCTGGGGGGTTGGAGACCCAGTACTTC. Complete variable domain (other parts from reference TRBV7-9 and TRBJ2-5): DTGVSQNPRHKITKRGQNVTFRCDPISEHNRLYWYRQTLGQGPEFLTYFQNEAQLEKSRLLSDRFSAERPKGSFSTLEIQRTEQGDSAMYLCASSPPGGLETQYFGPGTRLLVL.

For this clone: Other DNA sequences in the same sample also yield this CDR3. The CDR3 DNA reads TGTGCCAGCAGCTTAGGAACAGAGAATGAAAAACTGTTTTTT. Its protein product is CASSLGTENEKLFF. The chain carries TRBV7-9 and TRBJ1-4; D gene uncertain. Trimming took 1 base from V and 5 from J, leaving 8 bases between them. The CDR3 is 14 amino acids. CDR1 is SEHNR and CDR2 is FQNEAQ in the germline V gene (reference sequence).

This chain uses TRBV5-1 with TRBJ1-1, with unresolved D. In germline, CDR1 is SGHRS, CDR2 YFSETQ. This CDR3 comprises 15 residues. Trimming left V 6 bases short and J 1 base short, with 16 bases between. The CDR3 nucleotides are TGCGCCAGCAACCCCCCCGGACGGGGGAACACTGAAGCTTTCTTT. Translating it yields CASNPPGRGNTEAFF.

In its sample, this clone was seen a few times. J is TRBJ2-5 and V is TRBV5-1; the match to TRBD2 covers 10 bases. The J call is doubtful: the DNA matches TRBJ2-7 better. CDR3 length: 14 residues. Germline CDR1 SGHRS, CDR2 YFSETQ. CDR3 nucleotide sequence: TGCGCCAGCAGCCTGCTAGCGGGAGACTACGAGCAGTACTTC. Translating it yields CASSLLAGDYEQYF.

This chain connects TRBV11-2 to TRBJ2-5; 7 bases line up with TRBD2. This CDR3 is built from 15 residues. The germline gives CDR1 SGHAT, CDR2 FQNNGV. The ends lost 4 bases at V and 1 base at J; junction bases unmatched: 6. DNA for the CDR3: TGTGCCAGCAGCTCGAATTCGGGGGGCCAAGAGACCCAGTACTTC. It yields the protein CASSSNSGGQETQYF.

The gene calls are TRBV30 and TRBJ2-2; 8 bases are shared with TRBD1. Trimming at V came to 1 base and at J to 0 bases, leaving 7 bases not matched to a gene. The CDR3 runs 17 residues. CDR1 and CDR2 from the germline V gene are GTSNPN and SVGIG (reference sequence). The CDR3: CAWSGRGQGTNTGELFF. CDR3 DNA sequence: TGTGCCTGGAGTGGCAGGGGGCAGGGGACGAACACCGGGGAGCTGTTTTTT.

J is TRBJ2-3 and V is TRBV10-2; 7 nucleotides match TRBD2. Germline assignment: CDR1 WSHSY and CDR2 SAAADI. CDR3 length: 15 amino acids. The V gene end was trimmed by 0 bases and the J gene end by 6 bases; junction bases not matched to a gene: 6. The CDR3 DNA follows: TGCGCCAGCAGTGAGTCGAGCGGGACCGGGGATACGCAGTATTTT. Amino acid sequence: CASSESSGTGDTQYF.

Comment on this clone: The same CDR3 arises from other DNA sequences in this sample as well. V usage is TRBV5-4 and J usage is TRBJ1-2, with 10 bases matching TRBD1. This CDR3 comprises 14 residues. After removal of 0 bases from V and 8 bases from J, the junction contained 4 bases not matched to a gene. Germline V gene data show CDR1 as SGHNT and CDR2 as YYREEE (reference sequence). The CDR3 region is CASSLGQGARGYTF. The CDR3 DNA is TGTGCCAGCAGCTTGGGACAGGGGGCGAGAGGCTACACCTTC. The variable domain in full, completed from reference TRBV5-4 and TRBJ1-2, reads ETGVTQSPTHLIKTRGQQVTLRCSSQSGHNTVSWYQQALGQGPQFIFQYYREEENGRGNFPPRFSGLQFPNYSSELNVNALELDDSALYLCASSLGQGARGYTFGSGTRLTVV.

The rearrangement joins TRBV9 to TRBJ2-7, with 7 bases aligning to TRBD1. This CDR3 has 14 residues. Germline loops: CDR1 SGDLS, CDR2 YYNGEE. J was trimmed by 2 bases and V by 3 bases; bases with no gene match: 5. CDR3: CASSASGQTYEQYF. The CDR3 region has the DNA TGTGCCAGCAGCGCCTCGGGACAGACCTACGAGCAGTACTTC.

The CDR3: CASSQGLGRNTGELFF. In DNA, the CDR3 is TGTGCCAGCAGCCAGGGACTAGGAAGGAACACCGGGGAGCTGTTTTTT. This chain uses TRBV5-4 with TRBJ2-2; 8 nucleotides match TRBD2. The CDR3 loop spans 16 amino acids. After removal of 4 bases from V and 1 base from J, the junction contained 6 bases not matched to a gene. Germline-derived CDR1 and CDR2 are SGHNT and YYREEE (reference sequence).

Only one count was recorded for this clone. The chain carries TRBV18 and TRBJ2-5; 7 bases agree with TRBD1. The CDR3 is made up of 14 amino acids. J gave up 2 bases and V 5 bases, and 5 bases lay outside the gene matches. The germline V gene encodes CDR1 KGHSH and CDR2 LQKENI. DNA of the CDR3: TGTGCCAGCTCATTCCAGGGGGTACAAGAGACCCAGTACTTC. Amino acid sequence: CASSFQGVQETQYF.

The rearrangement joins TRBV11-2 to TRBJ2-1; D is ambiguous. V was shortened by 1 base and J by 3 bases, with 7 bases between the two germline ends. The germline V gene has CDR1 SGHAT and CDR2 FQNNGV. There are 14 residues in the CDR3. Here the CDR3 DNA reads TGTGCCAGCAGCTTAGGGTCCCTCTACAATGAGCAGTTCTTC. Translating it yields CASSLGSLYNEQFF.

The rearrangement uses TRBV6-6 and TRBJ2-5, with unresolved D. The CDR3 runs to 13 residues. Trimming pared 5 bases from V and 2 bases from J, leaving 9 bases between. Germline-derived CDR1 and CDR2 are MNHNY and SVGAGI (reference sequence). This CDR3 is CASSSGMQETQYF. The CDR3 coding sequence is TGTGCCAGCAGTAGTGGGATGCAAGAGACCCAGTACTTC.

V is TRBV18 and J is TRBJ1-4; TRBD1 aligns across 7 bases. The germline CDR1 and CDR2 sequences are KGHSH and LQKENI. After removal of 0 bases from V and 3 bases from J, the junction contained 4 bases not matched to a gene. The CDR3 has 16 amino acids. CDR3 sequence reads: CASSPPGQESNEKLFF. The DNA for the CDR3 is TGTGCCAGCTCACCACCAGGACAGGAGTCTAATGAAAAACTGTTTTTT.

The V call is TRBV7-6, the J call TRBJ2-3; the match to TRBD2 covers 8 bases. There are 14 residues in the CDR3. Per germline, CDR1 SGHVS and CDR2 FNYEAQ. J gave up 6 bases and V 6 bases, and 8 bases lay outside the gene matches. CDR3 in DNA: TGTGCCAGCAGTCCCGGGACTAGAGATGATACGCAGTATTTT. Protein product: CASSPGTRDDTQYF.

The chain employs TRBV6-5 and TRBJ2-1, with unresolved D. Trimming shortened V by 0 bases and J by 4 bases, and 13 bases separated the two germline ends. The CDR3 has 16 amino acids. Looked up from germline, CDR1 is MNHEY and CDR2 is SVGAGI. CDR3 loop: CASSYSSGPSYNEQFF. The CDR3, as DNA: TGTGCCAGCAGTTACTCGTCCGGTCCTAGTTACAATGAGCAGTTCTTC.

This sequence joins TRBV19 and TRBJ2-7; unclear D gene. The germline V and J ends were trimmed by 0 bases and 4 bases, with 16 bases remaining between them. The CDR3 is made up of 16 amino acids. Germline CDR1 reads LNHDA; CDR2 reads SQIVND (reference sequence). CDR3 coding DNA: TGTGCCAGTAGTATAGATCTTCCTGGCGGTGGGTACGAGCAGTACTTC. Its protein is CASSIDLPGGGYEQYF.